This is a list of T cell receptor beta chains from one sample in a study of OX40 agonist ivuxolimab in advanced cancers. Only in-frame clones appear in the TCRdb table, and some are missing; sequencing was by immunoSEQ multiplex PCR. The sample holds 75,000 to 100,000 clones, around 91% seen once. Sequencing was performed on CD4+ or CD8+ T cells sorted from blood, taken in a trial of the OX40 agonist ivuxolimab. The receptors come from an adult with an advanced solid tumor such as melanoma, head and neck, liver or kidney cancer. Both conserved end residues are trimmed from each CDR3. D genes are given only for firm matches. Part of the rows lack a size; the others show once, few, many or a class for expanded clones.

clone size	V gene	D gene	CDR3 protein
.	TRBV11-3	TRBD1	ASSQRQGPYNEQF
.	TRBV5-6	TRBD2	ASSLYGGESYEQY
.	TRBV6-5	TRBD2	ASRSLAGESREQY
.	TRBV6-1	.	ASSEGAVGH
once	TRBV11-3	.	ASSFLSENNEQF
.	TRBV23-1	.	ASSQSRTRQGANVLT
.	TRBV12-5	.	ASGLQIQGSHS
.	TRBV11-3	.	ASSLAPVNNEQF
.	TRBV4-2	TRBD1	ASSPRGRRSTEAF
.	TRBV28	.	ASSLQGYYGYT
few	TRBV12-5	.	ASGPKRGTEAF
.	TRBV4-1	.	ASSQVKGSPGELF
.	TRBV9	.	ASSVGGGEGQPQH
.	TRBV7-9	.	ASSPGGGRYGYT
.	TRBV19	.	ASSIKFGVNEQF
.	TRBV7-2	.	ASSLEVGRPNTEAF
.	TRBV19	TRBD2	ASSKLAGHQETQY
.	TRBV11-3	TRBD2	ASSLLAGGIAKNIQY
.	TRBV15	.	ATSRDGVDYGYT
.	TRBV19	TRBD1	ASSSFSGGEKAGYGYT
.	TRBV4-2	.	ASSQDGKGEETQY
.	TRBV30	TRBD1	AWSGVYRGTDTQY
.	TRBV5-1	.	ASSNDPDPRGELF
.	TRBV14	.	ASSQEPGQAREKLF
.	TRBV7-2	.	ASSFSLGHQETQY
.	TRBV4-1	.	ASSQEALLRDIGTDTQY
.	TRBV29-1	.	SVGWARSEQF
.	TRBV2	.	ASLPLGSSYNEQF
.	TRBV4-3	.	ASSQELRSPNTEAF
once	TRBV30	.	AWNEGIRTEAF
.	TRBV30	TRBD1	AWTPPGQQVAQY
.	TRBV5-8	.	ASSRTGDSNQPQH
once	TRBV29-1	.	SVERGNTIY
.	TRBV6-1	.	ASSEARRIDEQY
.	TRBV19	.	ASSIVQARGYT
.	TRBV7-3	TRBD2	ASSSRTSGSNEQY